Listed here are 12 T cell receptor beta chains from one sample, sequenced in a study of beta chain features in type 1 diabetes. Sequencing targeted expressed TCRB transcripts, as all isolated RNA had been reverse transcribed. Sequencing used immunoSEQ multiplex PCR; TCRdb keeps in-frame clones, though not all of them. The sample carries 300,000 to 350,000 clones, around 13% recorded once. Sequencing used central memory CD4+ T cells from blood. Source of these receptors: a man in his thirties or forties in good health.

The chain has TRBV19 and TRBJ2-1; 9 nucleotides match TRBD2. V lost 3 bases, J lost 8 bases, and 2 bases stayed unmatched. The CDR3 covers 13 residues. Germline V CDR1 and CDR2: LNHDA, SQIVND (reference sequence). CDR3 DNA: TGTGCCAGTAGTATGCGGGAGGGGGATGAGCAGTTCTTC. Protein: CASSMREGDEQFF.

This chain links TRBV30 with TRBJ2-3; 7 bases are shared with TRBD1. J gave up 3 bases and V 0 bases, and 3 bases lay outside the gene matches. The germline V gene has CDR1 GTSNPN and CDR2 SVGIG (reference sequence). CDR3 length: 14 residues. The CDR3 DNA follows: TGTGCCTGGAGTGTATTACAGGGGACAGATACGCAGTATTTT. Residues: CAWSVLQGTDTQYF.

Written as DNA, the CDR3 is TGTGCCAGCAGTCGGACAAGAGGAAGCTCTGGAAACACCATATATTTT. Protein: CASSRTRGSSGNTIYF. This chain connects TRBV2 to TRBJ1-3; D is perhaps TRBD1 (5 bases). V gave up 5 bases and J gave up 0 bases, with 14 bases separating them. The CDR3 has 16 amino acids. Germline CDR1 is SNHLY and CDR2 is FYNNEI.

This chain links TRBV7-3 with TRBJ2-7, with D maybe TRBD2 (7 bases). V shed 3 bases and J shed 0 bases, with 12 bases lying between them. The germline V gene has CDR1 SGHTA and CDR2 FQGTGA. The CDR3 is 15 residues long. Here the CDR3 reads CASSFGGLASYEQYF. The DNA for the CDR3 is TGTGCCAGCAGCTTCGGGGGGCTTGCCTCCTACGAGCAGTACTTC. Looking up the rest from reference TRBV7-3 and TRBJ2-7 gives the full variable domain: GAGVSQTPSNKVTEKGKYVELRCDPISGHTALYWYRQSLGQGPEFLIYFQGTGAADDSGLPNDRFFAVRPEGSVSTLKIQRTERGDSAVYLCASSFGGLASYEQYFGPGTRLTVT.

In its sample, this clone was seen a few times. V is TRBV5-4 and J is TRBJ2-5; tentatively, D is TRBD1 (5 bases). Germline CDR1 and CDR2: SGHNT and YYREEE (reference sequence). The CDR3 contains 13 residues. V was pared by 4 bases and J by 0 bases, with 7 bases between. The CDR3 loop reads CASSPGYQETQYF. CDR3 bases: TGTGCCAGCAGCCCAGGGTACCAAGAGACCCAGTACTTC.

This clone came up a few times. This rearrangement joins TRBV5-1 to TRBJ2-1, with TRBD2 identical over 9 bases. The CDR3 consists of 17 residues. V shed 4 bases, J shed 5 bases, and the junction held 13 bases outside the gene matches. The germline V gene has CDR1 SGHRS and CDR2 YFSETQ. The CDR3 DNA follows: TGCGCCAGCAGCCCGGCAGGCGCGGGGGGGCAGAACAATGAGCAGTTCTTC. Its translation is CASSPAGAGGQNNEQFF.

This chain uses TRBV7-3 with TRBJ1-1, with 7 nucleotides matching TRBD1. Trimming removed 5 bases from V and 8 bases from J; junction bases left unmatched: 5. The germline V gene has CDR1 SGHTA and CDR2 FQGTGA. This CDR3 comprises 12 residues. As DNA, the CDR3 is TGTGCCAGCAGCCCTTCGGGACAGGAAGCTTTCTTT. It translates to CASSPSGQEAFF.

This clone was observed a few times. The J gene is TRBJ1-2, the V gene TRBV7-8; no definite D call. CDR1 and CDR2 (germline): SGHVS, FQNEAQ. V was trimmed by 5 bases and J by 1 base, leaving 14 bases between them. The CDR3 is 15 residues long. CDR3 in DNA: TGTGCCAGCAGCAAGGCAAGACTGCTTAACTATGGCTACACCTTC. As protein: CASSKARLLNYGYTF.

The V gene is TRBV11-1, the J gene TRBJ1-2; unclear D gene. Germline lookup yields CDR1 SGHAT and CDR2 FQDESV (reference sequence). The V end was cut by 4 bases, the J end by 4 bases, with 10 bases between. The CDR3 is 13 amino acids. The CDR3 is CASSSHRSYGYTF. In DNA form, the CDR3 reads TGTGCCAGCAGCTCCCACAGAAGCTATGGCTACACCTTC.

This clone turned up a few times. The chain joins TRBV11-3 to TRBJ2-6; D gene unclear. Trimming took off 3 bases at V and 0 bases at J, with 12 bases between the two ends. The CDR3 has 17 residues. The germline CDR1 and CDR2 sequences are SGHNT and YENEEA. CDR3 coding DNA: TGTGCCAGCAGCTTTCAAGGTCTTCGCTCTGGGGCCAACGTCCTGACTTTC. Amino acid sequence: CASSFQGLRSGANVLTF.

As DNA, the CDR3 is TGTGCCAGCAGCTTAGTCGGTAGCGGGAGTTATAGCTCCTACAATGAGCAGTTCTTC. It is translated as CASSLVGSGSYSSYNEQFF. The chain employs TRBV7-8 and TRBJ2-1; 9 positions agree with TRBD2. With 1 base clipped from V and 0 bases from J, the junction kept 10 bases outside the gene matches. The CDR3 is 19 amino acids. Germline V CDR1 and CDR2: SGHVS, FQNEAQ.

This clone was found a few times. This sequence joins TRBV5-4 and TRBJ2-3, with 8 bases fitting TRBD2. This CDR3 has 16 residues. The V gene end was trimmed by 1 base and the J gene end by 2 bases; junction bases not matched to a gene: 6. CDR1 and CDR2 from the germline V gene are SGHNT and YYREEE (reference sequence). In nucleotides, the CDR3 is TGTGCCAGCAGCTTGTTTGCGGGGGGTACCACAGATACGCAGTATTTT. Translation: CASSLFAGGTTDTQYF. Full variable domain (rest looked up from reference TRBV5-4 and TRBJ2-3): ETGVTQSPTHLIKTRGQQVTLRCSSQSGHNTVSWYQQALGQGPQFIFQYYREEENGRGNFPPRFSGLQFPNYSSELNVNALELDDSALYLCASSLFAGGTTDTQYFGPGTRLTVL.